This record looks at one T cell receptor beta chain sequence and its context. Its antigen is still unknown. The junction departs from germline at one end; a sequencing error may be responsible. The sample originates from a study of Ad26.COV2.S vaccination and SARS-CoV-2 variants. Overall study results and limits: People who got the vaccine or the placebo had similar non-spike TCR breadth. Total T cell responses, in the TCR breadth and depth analyses, may have been underestimated.

This table comes from immunoSEQ multiplex PCR, and its TCRdb copy is limited to in-frame clones, with some not included. The sample records hundreds of thousands of clones, roughly 90% being singletons. CDR3 length: 13 residues. Treatment indicated: around 19 received Ad26.COV2.S at low or high dose, single or two shots; about 5 received placebo; per-sample allocation not given. Samples came from day 63 after the first vaccine or placebo injection. The individual, an adult aged 18-55 years, was a donor in Boston. The TCR comes from a person between 18 and 65 years old who received the Ad26.COV2.S COVID-19 vaccine or a placebo. Sequenced here: peripheral blood, sampled in a trial of Ad26.COV2.S vaccine versus placebo. The chain has TRBV12-3 or TRBV12-4 and TRBJ2-7; 10 nucleotides agree with TRBD2. DNA for the CDR3: TGTGCCGGCAGTCCGGGACTAGCGTCCGAGCAGTACTTC. Residues: CAGSPGLASEQYF.